Presented here are 28 T cell receptor beta chains from one specimen sequenced in a study of blood T cell repertoires in COVID-19. This table comes from immunoSEQ multiplex PCR, and its TCRdb copy is limited to in-frame clones, with some not included. The sample carries 62,000 or so clones, around four fifths recorded once. The source material was peripheral blood. Receptors originate from a man between 60 and 75 years old with COVID-19, enrolled during active disease.

The gene calls are TRBV11-2 and TRBJ2-1, with a tentative D call TRBD2 (6 bases). V was trimmed by 5 bases and J by 8 bases, leaving 13 bases between them. In germline, CDR1 is SGHAT, CDR2 FQNNGV. The CDR3 covers 13 residues. The CDR3: CASSREFSDEQFF. DNA of the CDR3: TGTGCCAGCAGCCGGGAGTTCAGCGATGAGCAGTTCTTC.

The V and J genes are TRBV4-1 and TRBJ2-7; D is perhaps TRBD2 (6 bases). This CDR3 has 15 amino acids. V lost 0 bases to trimming and J lost 1 base, with 10 bases between them. Germline CDR1 reads MGHRA; CDR2 reads YSYEKL. The CDR3 DNA sequence: TGCGCCAGCAGCCAAGAAGGCGGGAAATCCTACGAGCAGTACTTC. Protein: CASSQEGGKSYEQYF.

This clone was seen just once. This chain uses TRBV6-6 with TRBJ1-2; maybe TRBD1 (5 bases). The CDR3 spans 13 residues. The V gene's germline CDR1 is MNHNY and CDR2 SVGAGI (reference sequence). Trimming removed 7 bases from V and 0 bases from J, with 9 bases in between. Here the CDR3 reads CASTQTANYGYTF. Written as DNA, the CDR3 is TGTGCCAGCACCCAGACAGCTAACTATGGCTACACCTTC.

V and J are TRBV27 and TRBJ1-6, with 7 nucleotides matching TRBD1. The length of the CDR3 is 14 residues. V lost 0 bases and J lost 7; bases outside the gene matches: 0. Germline CDR1 is MNHEY and CDR2 is SMNVEV (reference sequence). CDR3 protein: CASSLSGQNSPLHF. The DNA of the CDR3 is TGTGCCAGCAGTTTATCGGGACAGAATTCACCCCTCCACTTT.

The genes are TRBV27 and TRBJ2-5, with 7 bases identical to TRBD2. CDR1 and CDR2 from the germline V gene are MNHEY and SMNVEV (reference sequence). V trimming: 5 bases; J trimming: 2 bases; junction bases outside the gene matches: 5. The CDR3 loop spans 14 amino acids. As DNA, the CDR3 is TGTGCCAGCAGTGAGCTAGCGGAACAAGAGACCCAGTACTTC. The encoded protein is CASSELAEQETQYF.

The chain is built from TRBV19 and TRBJ1-4; D ambiguous. With 6 bases removed from V and 4 bases from J, the gap between germline ends came to 12 bases. The CDR3 runs 14 residues. The V gene's germline CDR1 is LNHDA and CDR2 SQIVND (reference sequence). The CDR3, as DNA: TGTGCCAGTAGGACTGACGGCCGTAATGAAAAACTGTTTTTT. Residues: CASRTDGRNEKLFF.

The chain carries TRBV10-3 and TRBJ2-7, with D maybe TRBD2 (5 bases). Per germline, CDR1 ENHRY and CDR2 SYGVKD. V dropped 0 bases and J dropped 3 bases, with 9 bases sitting between them. The CDR3 has 14 amino acids. CDR3 in amino acids: CAISESPGFYEQYF. The CDR3 DNA is TGTGCCATCAGTGAGTCCCCGGGATTCTACGAGCAGTACTTC.

This chain links TRBV18 with TRBJ1-1, with 7 bases fitting TRBD1. There are 13 residues in the CDR3. V lost 8 bases to trimming and J lost 8 bases; unmatched junction nucleotides: 11. The germline gives CDR1 KGHSH, CDR2 LQKENI. The DNA for the CDR3 is TGTGCCAGCCGGATCCAGGGGGGAGCGGAAGCTTTCTTT. Encoded protein: CASRIQGGAEAFF.

The rearrangement uses TRBV21-1 and TRBJ2-7; the DNA was not compared with TRBD1, the D call given in the table. TRBV21-1 is termed a pseudogene. The CDR3 length is 13 residues. In DNA, the CDR3 is TGTGCCAGCAGCAAACCGCAGAATTACGAGCAGTACTTC. It yields the protein CASSKPQNYEQYF.

V and J are TRBV3-1 (or the pseudogene TRBV3-2) and TRBJ2-7; D remains unclear. Trimming cost V 8 bases and J 4 bases, with 9 bases left between them. CDR1 and CDR2 (germline): LGHDT, YNNKEL (reference sequence). This CDR3 spans 11 amino acids. CDR3: CASGRAYEQYF. The DNA of the CDR3 is TGTGCCAGCGGTCGTGCGTACGAGCAGTACTTC.

The chain is built from TRBV7-2 and TRBJ2-3, with 8 bases matching TRBD2. Germline lookup yields CDR1 SGHTA and CDR2 FQGNSA. V shed 2 bases, J shed 0 bases, and the junction held 4 bases outside the gene matches. The CDR3 consists of 16 residues. The CDR3 sequence: CASSLKTSGSTDTQYF. CDR3 sequence (DNA): TGTGCCAGCAGCTTAAAAACTAGCGGCAGCACAGATACGCAGTATTTT.

The V gene is TRBV5-4, the J gene TRBJ2-7; D is undetermined. This CDR3 is 11 amino acids long. Germline V gene sequence: CDR1 SGHNT, CDR2 YYREEE (reference sequence). V lost 3 bases to trimming and J lost 5 bases, with 6 bases between them. The CDR3 DNA follows: TGTGCCAGCAGCTGGGCCAACGAGCAGTACTTC. It codes for CASSWANEQYF.

The chain couples TRBV30 to TRBJ1-5, with TRBD1 as a possible D gene (6 bases). The V end was cut by 8 bases, the J end by 4 bases, with 15 bases between. The CDR3 length is 13 residues. The germline gives CDR1 GTSNPN, CDR2 SVGIG (reference sequence). DNA of the CDR3: TGTGCCGTAAACAACAGGGTAAATCAGCCCCAGCATTTT. It is translated as CAVNNRVNQPQHF.

This chain connects TRBV7-9 to TRBJ2-7; TRBD1 aligns across 10 bases. The CDR3 runs 11 residues. Germline V gives CDR1 SEHNR, CDR2 FQNEAQ (reference sequence). J gave up 12 bases and V 4 bases, and 3 bases lay outside the gene matches. The CDR3, as DNA: TGTGCCAGCAGCTCGGGACAGGGGATGTACTTC. Protein: CASSSGQGMYF.

The genes are TRBV7-9 and TRBJ2-7, with TRBD2 as a possible D gene (5 bases). Germline assignment: CDR1 SEHNR and CDR2 FQNEAQ (reference sequence). CDR3 size: 14 residues. Trimming took 3 bases from V and 0 from J, leaving 9 bases between them. CDR3 sequence: CASSFPGSSYEQYF. In DNA form, the CDR3 reads TGTGCCAGCAGCTTCCCGGGGAGCTCCTACGAGCAGTACTTC.

This clone was observed a handful of times. This rearrangement joins TRBV4-1 to TRBJ1-1; D might be TRBD1 (5 bases). Germline V gene lookup returns CDR1 MGHRA and CDR2 YSYEKL. The CDR3 consists of 13 residues. V lost 6 bases, J lost 3 bases, and 11 bases lay in between. As DNA, the CDR3 is TGCGCCAGCAGGCAATCAGGGTACACTGAAGCTTTCTTT. This encodes CASRQSGYTEAFF.

This chain uses TRBV11-2 with TRBJ2-5; D gene uncertain. Germline assignment: CDR1 SGHAT and CDR2 FQNNGV. V was shortened by 6 bases and J by 2 bases, with 7 bases between the two germline ends. This CDR3 has 12 residues. As DNA, the CDR3 is TGTGCCAGCAGTGGTACACAAGAGACCCAGTACTTC. Translating gives CASSGTQETQYF.

The chain is built from TRBV5-1 and TRBJ2-2, with 8 bases identical to TRBD2. Looked up from germline, CDR1 is SGHRS and CDR2 is YFSETQ. The CDR3 covers 16 residues. V lost 3 bases, J lost 0 bases, and 4 bases stayed unmatched. The CDR3 nucleotides read TGCGCCAGCAGCTCGGGGACTAGAACGAACACCGGGGAGCTGTTTTTT. Encoded protein: CASSSGTRTNTGELFF.

The chain carries TRBV11-3 and TRBJ2-3; weak D call: TRBD2 (6 bases). The CDR3 runs 16 residues. Germline CDR1 and CDR2: SGHNT and YENEEA. V was cut by 1 base and J by 1 base, with 12 bases left in between. The CDR3 DNA follows: TGTGCCAGCAGCTTAGGCCGGGACTCTGGCACAGATACGCAGTATTTT. Translated, it gives CASSLGRDSGTDTQYF.

The rearrangement joins TRBV5-6 to TRBJ1-1, with D uncertain. CDR1 and CDR2 from the germline V gene are SGHDT and YYEEEE. This CDR3 spans 14 amino acids. Trimming shortened V by 4 bases and J by 8 bases, and 18 bases separated the two germline ends. CDR3 sequence reads: CASSRAGGRLEAFF. The CDR3 bases are TGTGCCAGCAGCCGGGCGGGAGGTCGCTTAGAAGCTTTCTTT. The whole variable domain, remainder taken from reference TRBV5-6 and TRBJ1-1, is DAGVTQSPTHLIKTRGQQVTLRCSPKSGHDTVSWYQQALGQGPQFIFQYYEEEERQRGNFPDRFSGHQFPNYSSELNVNALLLGDSALYLCASSRAGGRLEAFFGQGTRLTVV.

The chain recombines TRBV6-6 with TRBJ1-1, with D maybe TRBD1 (5 bases). Germline lookup yields CDR1 MNHNY and CDR2 SVGAGI (reference sequence). V lost 2 bases and J 4 bases, leaving 11 bases between the germline ends. This CDR3 contains 14 residues. CDR3: CASSYVQGGTEAFF. CDR3 DNA sequence: TGTGCCAGCAGTTACGTCCAGGGAGGCACTGAAGCTTTCTTT.

The rearrangement links TRBV5-1 to TRBJ2-7; the D gene is possibly TRBD2 (6 bases). The CDR3 consists of 14 residues. Looked up from germline, CDR1 is SGHRS and CDR2 is YFSETQ. The V end lost 1 base, the J end lost 6 bases, and 14 bases lay between the germline ends. DNA of the CDR3: TGCGCCAGCAGCTTGCGGGCGGGGTCCGGCGAGCAGTACTTC. Its protein is CASSLRAGSGEQYF.

This clone was counted only a few times. The rearrangement links TRBV13 to TRBJ1-6, with 9 positions matching TRBD1. Germline CDR1 reads PRHDT; CDR2 reads FYEKMQ (reference sequence). The trim removed 5 bases at V and 10 bases at J, leaving 9 bases unmatched. The CDR3 is 15 residues long. CDR3 sequence reads: CASSSTGTGYSPLHF. DNA for the CDR3: TGTGCCAGCAGCAGTACCGGGACAGGGTACTCACCCCTCCACTTT.

This clone was counted a few times. CDR3 loop: CASSRQGGDTEAFF. CDR3 coding DNA: TGTGCCAGCAGCCGTCAGGGTGGGGACACTGAAGCTTTCTTT. This chain connects TRBV5-4 to TRBJ1-1, with a possible D match to TRBD1 (5 bases). This CDR3 region has 14 residues. Germline lookup yields CDR1 SGHNT and CDR2 YYREEE (reference sequence). Trimming stripped 4 bases from V and 3 bases from J, with 13 bases between.

J is TRBJ1-5 and V is TRBV6-5; the D is unclear. The CDR3 totals 14 residues. Trimming stripped 0 bases from V and 4 bases from J, with 7 bases between. Per germline, CDR1 MNHEY and CDR2 SVGAGI. As DNA, the CDR3 is TGTGCCAGCAGTTACTCGAGCATAAATCAGCCCCAGCATTTT. Its translation is CASSYSSINQPQHF.

The rearrangement links TRBV5-1 to TRBJ2-7; 8 bases line up with TRBD1. After removal of 4 bases from V and 3 bases from J, the junction contained 9 bases not matched to a gene. This CDR3 comprises 15 residues. The germline gives CDR1 SGHRS, CDR2 YFSETQ. CDR3 residues: CASSQMSGQGYEQYF. CDR3 sequence (DNA): TGCGCCAGCAGCCAAATGAGTGGACAGGGCTACGAGCAGTACTTC.

In its sample, this clone was seen a few times. The chain has TRBV7-9 and TRBJ2-7; no definite D call. Germline V gene lookup returns CDR1 SEHNR and CDR2 FQNEAQ (reference sequence). CDR3 length equals 12 residues. Trimming took 5 bases from V and 7 from J, leaving 12 bases between them. CDR3 in amino acids: CASSHPNREQYF. The CDR3 DNA sequence: TGTGCCAGCAGCCATCCCAACAGAGAGCAGTACTTC.

This clone was observed a few times. V gene TRBV5-5 combines with J gene TRBJ2-2; tentatively, D is TRBD2 (6 bases). V lost 4 bases to trimming and J lost 7 bases, with 8 bases between them. Germline V gene lookup returns CDR1 SGHKS and CDR2 YYEKEE (reference sequence). There are 12 residues in the CDR3. The CDR3 nucleotides are TGTGCCAGCAGCCGAGCGGGCGGGGAGCTGTTTTTT. The encoded protein is CASSRAGGELFF.